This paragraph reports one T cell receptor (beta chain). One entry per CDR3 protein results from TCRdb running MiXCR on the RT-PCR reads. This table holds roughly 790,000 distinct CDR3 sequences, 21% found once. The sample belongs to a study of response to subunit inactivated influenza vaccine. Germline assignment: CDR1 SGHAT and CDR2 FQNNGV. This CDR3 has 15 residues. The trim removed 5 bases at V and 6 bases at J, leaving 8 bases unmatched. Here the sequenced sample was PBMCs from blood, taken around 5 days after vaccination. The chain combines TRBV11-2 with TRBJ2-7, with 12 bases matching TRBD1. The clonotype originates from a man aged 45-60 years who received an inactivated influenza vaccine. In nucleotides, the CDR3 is TGTGCCAGCAGCACTACCGGGACAGGGGGCGGCGAGCAGTACTTC. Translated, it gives CASSTTGTGGGEQYF. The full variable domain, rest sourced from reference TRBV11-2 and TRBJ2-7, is EAGVAQSPRYKIIEKRQSVAFWCNPISGHATLYWYQQILGQGPKLLIQFQNNGVVDDSQLPKDRFSAERLKGVDSTLKIQPAKLEDSAVYLCASSTTGTGGGEQYFGPGTRLTVT.